These 11 T cell receptor beta chains originate from one sample sequenced in a study of OX40 agonist ivuxolimab in advanced cancers. Using immunoSEQ multiplex PCR, the repertoire was profiled, and TCRdb retains in-frame clones only, with some absent. The repertoire consists of more than 55,000 clones, with 86% occurring once and the leading ten covering roughly 4%. The sequencing here drew on CD4+ or CD8+ T cells sorted from blood, taken in a trial of the OX40 agonist ivuxolimab. The receptor source for this set is an adult with an advanced solid tumor such as melanoma, head and neck, liver or kidney cancer.

The chain has TRBV27 and TRBJ2-3, with 7 bases fitting TRBD2. There are 16 residues in the CDR3. V gave up 3 bases and J gave up 2 bases; unmatched junction bases: 8. Germline V gene sequence: CDR1 MNHEY, CDR2 SMNVEV (reference sequence). The CDR3 nucleotides read TGTGCCAGCAGTTTGGGTAGCGGGTACAACACAGATACGCAGTATTTT. Translating it yields CASSLGSGYNTDTQYF.

The chain uses TRBV5-1 and TRBJ1-2; tentatively, D is TRBD1 (5 bases). V lost 2 bases and J lost 4, with 9 bases in between. CDR1 is SGHRS, CDR2 YFSETQ, per germline. CDR3 length equals 13 residues. CDR3 amino acids: CASSFDSIYGYTF. CDR3 nucleotides: TGCGCCAGCAGCTTTGACAGTATCTATGGCTACACCTTC.

This clone is labeled as medium-sized (0.01 to 0.1%). The V gene is TRBV12-5, the J gene TRBJ2-7, with a possible D match to TRBD2 (6 bases). From germline, CDR1 is LGHNT and CDR2 FRNRAP. Trimming took off 6 bases at V and 6 bases at J, with 24 bases between the two ends. The CDR3 length is 16 residues. CDR3 protein: CASGLRPGGISSEQYF. The CDR3 DNA is TGTGCTAGTGGCCTCCGACCTGGGGGGATTTCATCCGAGCAGTACTTC.

The chain carries TRBV5-8 and TRBJ2-6; D unclear. Trimming took off 7 bases at V and 7 bases at J, with 15 bases between the two ends. The CDR3 consists of 14 residues. Germline CDR1 is SGHTS and CDR2 is YDEGEE. CDR3 nucleotides: TGTGCCAGCTCCTCTTTGGTTTTTGCCAACGTCCTGACTTTC. It is translated as CASSSLVFANVLTF. Full variable domain (remainder filled in from reference TRBV5-8 and TRBJ2-6): EAGVTQSPTHLIKTRGQQATLRCSPISGHTSVYWYQQALGLGLQFLLWYDEGEERNRGNFPPRFSGRQFPNYSSELNVNALELEDSALYLCASSSLVFANVLTFGAGSRLTVL.

This clone was detected once. The rearrangement links TRBV11-3 to TRBJ1-3; a possible D gene is TRBD1 (5 bases). The germline V gene has CDR1 SGHNT and CDR2 YENEEA. The ends were cut back, 4 bases at V and 2 bases at J, with 18 bases in the middle. The CDR3 contains 17 residues. CDR3 sequence: CASSSLLTDGAGNTIYF. Here the CDR3 DNA reads TGTGCCAGCAGCTCCTTACTGACAGATGGAGCTGGAAACACCATATATTTT. The complete variable domain, with remaining parts taken from reference TRBV11-3 and TRBJ1-3, reads EAGVVQSPRYKIIEKKQPVAFWCNPISGHNTLYWYLQNLGQGPELLIRYENEEAVDDSQLPKDRFSAERLKGVDSTLKIQPAELGDSAVYLCASSSLLTDGAGNTIYFGEGSWLTVV.

The chain joins TRBV28 to TRBJ1-5, with 7 bases that match TRBD1. Germline V CDR1 and CDR2: MDHEN, SYDVKM. The CDR3 is 14 amino acids. Trimming removed 7 bases from V and 4 bases from J; junction bases left unmatched: 7. The CDR3 DNA reads TGTGCCAGCACCCCCGGGACAGTGAATCAGCCCCAGCATTTT. It is translated as CASTPGTVNQPQHF.

The V gene is TRBV7-2, the J gene TRBJ2-5; D is perhaps TRBD1 (6 bases). CDR3 length equals 16 residues. CDR1 is SGHTA and CDR2 is FQGNSA in the germline V gene. Trimming took off 4 bases at V and 5 bases at J, with 20 bases between the two ends. In DNA form, the CDR3 reads TGTGCCAGCAGCTCCCCAAAACAGGGTTTCGTGGAGACCCAGTACTTC. This gives the protein CASSSPKQGFVETQYF. The variable domain in full, completed from reference TRBV7-2 and TRBJ2-5, reads GAGVSQSPSNKVTEKGKDVELRCDPISGHTALYWYRQSLGQGLEFLIYFQGNSAPDKSGLPSDRFSAERTGGSVSTLTIQRTQQEDSAVYLCASSSPKQGFVETQYFGPGTRLLVL.

The sample holds a few counts of this clone. Other DNA sequences in this sample translate to the same CDR3. The gene calls are TRBV7-9 and TRBJ2-1, with 8 bases matching TRBD2. This CDR3 contains 15 residues. Germline CDR1 SEHNR, CDR2 FQNEAQ (reference sequence). V lost 6 bases and J lost 9; bases outside the gene matches: 13. The CDR3 DNA reads as TGTGCCAGCAGTTTCGGTCGGGGGGGCACCGGTGAGCAGTTCTTC. Translating it yields CASSFGRGGTGEQFF.

The chain joins TRBV7-2 to TRBJ2-2; 7 nucleotides match TRBD2. The CDR3 runs 14 residues. The germline CDR1 and CDR2 sequences are SGHTA and FQGNSA. V lost 2 bases to trimming and J lost 6 bases; unmatched junction nucleotides: 3. The CDR3: CASSLSGVAGELFF. The CDR3 nucleotides read TGTGCCAGCAGCTTAAGCGGGGTAGCCGGGGAGCTGTTTTTT.

This chain joins TRBV7-8 and TRBJ2-1; tentative D call: TRBD2 (7 bases). This CDR3 comprises 16 residues. Deletions cut 6 bases from V and 8 bases from J, with 23 bases between. Germline loops: CDR1 SGHVS, CDR2 FQNEAQ. The CDR3 here is CASRPGHPSAGDEQFF. CDR3 in DNA: TGTGCCAGCAGGCCGGGACATCCTTCCGCGGGGGATGAGCAGTTCTTC. Full variable domain (remainder filled in from reference TRBV7-8 and TRBJ2-1): GAGVSQSPRYKVAKRGQDVALRCDPISGHVSLFWYQQALGQGPEFLTYFQNEAQLDKSGLPSDRFFAERPEGSVSTLKIQRTQQEDSAVYLCASRPGHPSAGDEQFFGPGTRLTVL.

Note on this clone: It is unclear where the CDR3 begins or ends on the DNA, so no DNA is shown, and the CDR3 is as TCRdb lists it. CDR3 region: CASKGVGTGSSEYF. The chain has TRBV19 and TRBJ2-7; TRBD1 was called by the table and not checked on the DNA. The CDR3 is made up of 14 amino acids, end residues included. Germline assignment: CDR1 LNHDA and CDR2 SQIVND (reference sequence).